What follows describes a single T cell receptor (beta chain). These data originate in a study of blood T cell repertoires in COVID-19. About the study: Both acute and convalescent COVID-19 samples were obtained from the United States, Italy and Spain.

V was cut by 6 bases and J by 4 bases, with 10 bases left in between. CDR3 length: 14 amino acids. The germline V gene has CDR1 MDHEN and CDR2 SYDVKM. The assay was immunoSEQ multiplex PCR, and TCRdb's table has in-frame clones only and misses some. The sample lists some 240,000 clones; 87% were seen once. The V call is TRBV28, the J call TRBJ1-6; tentative D call: TRBD1 (5 bases). This sequence was found in a man aged 60 to 75 who had recovered from COVID-19. Sequencing used peripheral blood. The CDR3: CASRVGGYNSPLHF. DNA of the CDR3: TGTGCCAGCAGGGTCGGGGGGTATAATTCACCCCTCCACTTT.